This paragraph covers one TCR beta chain sequence. This record comes from a study of blood T cell repertoires in COVID-19. Overall study context: Samples representing acute and convalescent COVID-19 were sourced from the United States, Italy and Spain. The analysed material was cDNA or gDNA that came from T cells, B-cell-depleted T cells, or PBMCs.

The protocol was immunoSEQ multiplex PCR, while the TCRdb copy is restricted to in-frame clones and leaves out a portion. The sample carries 100,000 to 150,000 clones, roughly 85% recorded once. The CDR3 has 16 amino acids. Unmatched junction bases numbered 4, after V lost 4 bases and J lost 3 bases. The germline V gene encodes CDR1 SGHRS and CDR2 YFSETQ. V gene TRBV5-1 combines with J gene TRBJ2-3, with 14 bases aligning to TRBD2. The sequenced sample was peripheral blood. This clonotype was sampled from a woman over 75 with COVID-19, enrolled during active disease. The CDR3 sequence is CASSTGLAGVTDTQYF. CDR3 DNA sequence: TGCGCCAGCAGCACGGGACTAGCGGGAGTAACAGATACGCAGTATTTT.